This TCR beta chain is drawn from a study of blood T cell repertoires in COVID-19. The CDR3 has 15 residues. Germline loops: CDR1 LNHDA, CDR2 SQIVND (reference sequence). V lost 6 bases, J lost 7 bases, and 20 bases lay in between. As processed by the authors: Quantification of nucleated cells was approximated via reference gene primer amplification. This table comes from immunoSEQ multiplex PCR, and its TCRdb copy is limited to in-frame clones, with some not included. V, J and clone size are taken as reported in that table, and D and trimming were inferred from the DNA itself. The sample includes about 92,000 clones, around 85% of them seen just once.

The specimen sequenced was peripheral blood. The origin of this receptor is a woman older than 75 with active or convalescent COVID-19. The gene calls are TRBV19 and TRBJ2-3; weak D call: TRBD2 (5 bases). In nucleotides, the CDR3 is TGTGCCAGTAGCCCCCCGGAGCGGCCACCGCATACGCAGTATTTT. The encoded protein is CASSPPERPPHTQYF.